The clone carrying this T cell receptor (beta chain) was seen a handful of times. Its antigen is still unknown. This sample is drawn from a study of tumor-infiltrating lymphocytes in primary liver carcinoma. Study overall: With diameters of roughly 4.2 to 10 cm, tumors were stage T1-T3 N0M0. Every sample contained roughly 3.5 to 7.13 million productive TCRbeta reads, and these numbers were similar from one tissue type to another.

Whole-study findings and limits: Tumors and blood were compared for top-250-clone fraction, and tumors had the significantly higher value (p = 0.039).

TCR beta cDNA was prepared out of about 530 ng total RNA by means of a constant-region primer. Employing slightly modified ARM-PCR, three nested multiplex PCR rounds were run, and these gave rise to the TCR beta libraries. TCRdb re-derived calls from the multiplex PCR reads in MiXCR, one entry per CDR3 protein. The table includes approximately 100,000 distinct CDR3 sequences, more than 65% detected once. The roughly 19-32 mg bulk tissue piece was not sorted before simultaneous RNA and DNA extraction. Chronic HBV infection, which was untreated, was present in the patients. The sequence was obtained from a woman in her sixties or seventies with primary liver carcinoma and hepatitis B virus infection. Sample: liver tumor tissue from sampling region 2. The subset denotes: tumor region T2, inferior pole.

The CDR3 DNA sequence: TGTGCCAGCAGCATTAGCGGGAGGGCCTCCAATGAGCAGTTCTTC. This encodes CASSISGRASNEQFF. This chain joins TRBV7-9 and TRBJ2-1, with 11 bases identical to TRBD2. With 5 bases clipped from V and 6 bases from J, the junction kept 6 bases outside the gene matches. The CDR3 is 15 amino acids. Germline V CDR1 and CDR2: SEHNR, FQNEAQ (reference sequence).